One and the same sample provided the 7 T cell receptor beta chains below, sequenced in a study of blood T cell repertoires in COVID-19. The protocol was immunoSEQ multiplex PCR, while the TCRdb copy is restricted to in-frame clones and leaves out a portion. Of about 170,000 clones in the sample, about four fifths were seen once. Material: peripheral blood. The receptors shown here come from a woman aged 80 or over with COVID-19, enrolled during active disease.

This chain links TRBV7-3 with TRBJ2-2, with TRBD2 matching 8 bases. V shed 4 bases, J shed 2 bases, and the junction held 6 bases outside the gene matches. CDR1 SGHTA and CDR2 FQGTGA come from the germline V gene. This CDR3 region has 16 residues. The CDR3 region has the DNA TGTGCCAGCAGCTACTCCGGACTAGCCAACACCGGGGAGCTGTTTTTT. It translates to CASSYSGLANTGELFF.

The chain joins TRBV27 to TRBJ1-6; 8 bases line up with TRBD1. CDR1 is MNHEY and CDR2 is SMNVEV in the germline V gene (reference sequence). The CDR3 runs 14 residues. Unmatched junction bases numbered 5, after V lost 3 bases and J lost 10 bases. CDR3 coding DNA: TGTGCCAGCAGTTTCCAGGGGGCAAACTCACCCCTCCACTTT. Translation gives CASSFQGANSPLHF.

The rearrangement joins TRBV10-3 to TRBJ2-1, with 8 bases aligning to TRBD2. Germline assignment: CDR1 ENHRY and CDR2 SYGVKD. The CDR3 covers 13 residues. V lost 6 bases and J lost 7; bases outside the gene matches: 5. DNA of the CDR3: TGTGCCATCAGACCGGGACTAGAAAATGAGCAGTTCTTC. Translation: CAIRPGLENEQFF.

This clone was seen more than once but under ten times. The chain combines TRBV7-2 with TRBJ2-7; 8 bases line up with TRBD2. CDR1 and CDR2 from the germline V gene are SGHTA and FQGNSA. The CDR3 spans 15 residues. With 2 bases clipped from V and 2 bases from J, the junction kept 5 bases outside the gene matches. DNA of the CDR3: TGTGCCAGCAGCTTAATACTAGCGGCCACCTACGAGCAGTACTTC. It codes for CASSLILAATYEQYF.

This sequence joins TRBV6-2 or TRBV6-3 and TRBJ1-2; D is possibly TRBD1 (6 bases). This CDR3 comprises 15 residues. V was clipped by 6 bases and J by 3 bases, with 17 bases between them. Germline assignment: CDR1 MNHEY and CDR2 SVGEGT. CDR3 protein: CASRPTGKAYYGYTF. The DNA of the CDR3 is TGTGCCAGCAGACCTACAGGGAAGGCCTACTATGGCTACACCTTC.

The chain links TRBV27 to TRBJ2-1, with TRBD2 matching 8 bases. Germline CDR1 reads MNHEY; CDR2 reads SMNVEV (reference sequence). The CDR3 extends over 16 amino acids. The ends lost 5 bases at V and 9 bases at J; junction bases unmatched: 15. The CDR3 nucleotides are TGTGCCAGCAGTACCTTCGACGGGAGGGCCGGGATTGAGCAGTTCTTC. Protein sequence: CASSTFDGRAGIEQFF.

The CDR3 is CASGGLGSGNTIYF. The CDR3 coding sequence is TGTGCCAGCGGGGGCCTGGGCTCTGGAAACACCATATATTTT. This chain connects TRBV9 to TRBJ1-3; TRBD1 is a possible D gene (6 bases). The CDR3 sequence is 14 residues long. The V and J ends lost 7 bases and 0 bases respectively, with 11 bases between them. Germline V lookup: CDR1 SGDLS, CDR2 YYNGEE.